The T cell receptor (beta chain) under discussion was sequenced for a study of T cell responses to AZD1222 COVID-19 vaccine. Investigators merged groups given second doses at roughly 4 or roughly 12 weeks. Overall study results and limits: In the spike-specific TCR repertoire, nearly half reportedly target unmutated variant regions.

The V end was cut by 6 bases, the J end by 8 bases, with 14 bases between. The germline CDR1 and CDR2 sequences are ENHRY and SYGVKD. The CDR3 consists of 14 residues. Produced via immunoSEQ multiplex PCR; TCRdb's table is partial and in-frame only. Of around 150,000 clones in the sample, roughly 90% were seen once. On this clone itself: Its target is unknown.

This TCR was sampled from an adult who received the AZD1222 COVID-19 vaccine. The genes are TRBV10-3 and TRBJ1-6; possibly TRBD1 for D (5 bases). This material consisted of peripheral blood, taken 28 days after the second AZD1222 dose. The DNA of the CDR3 is TGTGCCATCAGACAGGCCGTGCGGGATTCACCCCTCCACTTT. Its translation is CAIRQAVRDSPLHF.